These T cell receptor beta chains were read from a single sample in a study of T cells after yellow fever vaccination. MiXCR, run by TCRdb on the 5' RACE reads, gives a single entry per CDR3 protein. The table shows under 700,000 distinct CDR3 sequences, with 17% occurring only once. Sequencing was performed on PBMCs, taken 4 to 5 days after the first yellow fever vaccination. The receptor source for this set is a man between 18 and 29 years old who received the YFV17D yellow fever vaccine. Both conserved end residues are part of each CDR3. Fields, in order: D gene, clone size, V gene, J gene, CDR3 protein, CDR3 DNA. A D gene is named only where the DNA matches it firmly. Clone size, where shown, is once, few, many, or a class for clones that have expanded.

-	few	TRBV20-1	TRBJ1-2	CSADKAGTLLDGYTF	TGCAGTGCTGACAAGGCCGGGACCCTTTTGGATGGCTACACCTTC
-	few	TRBV9	TRBJ1-1	CASSVAEGNTEAFF	TGTGCCAGCAGCGTAGCTGAGGGGAACACTGAAGCTTTCTTT
-	many	TRBV9	TRBJ1-6	CASSGGPGSSYNSPLHF	TGTGCCAGCAGCGGAGGGCCGGGGAGCTCCTATAATTCACCCCTCCACTTT
TRBD1	-	TRBV27	TRBJ1-6	CASTRQGPSSYNSPLHF	TGTGCCAGCACTCGACAGGGGCCGAGCTCCTATAATTCACCCCTCCACTTT
-	-	TRBV11-2	TRBJ1-1	CASSGGEAMNTEAFF	TGTGCCAGCAGCGGAGGGGAGGCGATGAACACTGAAGCTTTCTTT
-	-	TRBV4-1	TRBJ1-1	CASSQDGLLEAFF	TGCGCCAGCAGCCAAGATGGGCTACTTGAAGCTTTCTTT
-	few	TRBV30	TRBJ1-2	CAWNIGPFVGGYTF	TGTGCCTGGAATATAGGACCGTTTGTCGGGGGCTACACCTTC
-	-	TRBV7-8	TRBJ1-4	CASSQVGFRLFF	TGTGCCAGCAGCCAGGTGGGATTCCGACTGTTTTTT
TRBD2	-	TRBV11-2	TRBJ2-3	CASSLAGARTDTQYF	TGTGCCAGCAGCCTAGCGGGGGCCCGCACAGATACGCAGTATTTT
-	few	TRBV18	TRBJ2-4	CASSRASGYENIQYF	TGTGCCAGCTCACGCGCCTCAGGGTACGAAAACATTCAGTACTTC
-	few	TRBV11-2	TRBJ2-7	CASSLQDSRSYEQYF	TGTGCCAGCAGCTTACAGGATTCCCGCTCCTACGAGCAGTACTTC
-	-	TRBV5-1	TRBJ2-7	CASSLEDSSYEQYF	TGCGCCAGCAGCTTGGAGGACAGCTCCTACGAGCAGTACTTC
-	few	TRBV10-3	TRBJ2-5	CAISESRGAPQETQYF	TGTGCCATCAGTGAGTCGAGGGGCGCCCCCCAAGAGACCCAGTACTTC
-	-	TRBV15	TRBJ1-4	CATSGNRESYEKLFF	TGTGCCACCAGCGGGAACAGGGAGAGTTATGAAAAACTGTTTTTT
-	-	TRBV9	TRBJ1-2	CASSASVANYGYTF	TGTGCCAGCAGCGCGTCGGTGGCTAACTATGGCTACACCTTC
TRBD2	many	TRBV5-1	TRBJ2-3	CASSRLAGGTDTQYF	TGTGCCAGCAGTAGACTAGCGGGGGGCACAGATACGCAGTATTTT
-	many	TRBV2	TRBJ1-1	CASSVDFGQGSFF	-
-	few	TRBV29-1	TRBJ1-1	CSVEGSMNTEAFF	TGCAGCGTTGAAGGCTCCATGAACACTGAAGCTTTCTTT
TRBD1	few	TRBV28	TRBJ1-4	CASSSSGTGSLGEKLFF	TGTGCCAGCAGTTCCTCCGGGACAGGGTCCCTTGGTGAAAAACTGTTTTTT
-	-	TRBV20-1	TRBJ2-3	CSCGLARGSTDTQYF	TGCAGTTGCGGACTGGCGCGGGGCAGCACAGATACGCAGTATTTT
-	-	TRBV10-3	TRBJ2-3	CAISPGVLTDTQYF	TGTGCCATCAGCCCCGGGGTTCTCACAGATACGCAGTATTTT
-	few	TRBV11-2	TRBJ2-2	CASRPPLPRTGELFF	TGTGCCAGCCGCCCCCCGCTCCCCCGGACCGGGGAGCTGTTTTTT
TRBD1	few	TRBV6-1	TRBJ1-2	CASSGWTGGALGVGYTF	TGTGCCAGCAGTGGATGGACAGGGGGGGCCTTGGGAGTCGGCTACACCTTC
TRBD2	-	TRBV11-2	TRBJ2-2	CASSLGTSGSYGELFF	TGTGCCAGCAGCCTCGGGACTAGCGGGAGTTACGGGGAGCTGTTTTTT
TRBD2	-	TRBV29-1	TRBJ2-5	CSVAGLAGGETQYF	TGCAGCGTTGCGGGACTAGCGGGAGGAGAGACCCAGTACTTC
-	-	TRBV9	TRBJ1-2	CASRDPYHGYTF	TGTGCCAGCAGGGACCCCTATCATGGCTACACCTTC
TRBD2	-	TRBV4-1	TRBJ2-1	CASSQDEALAGVSYNEQFF	TGCGCCAGCAGCCAAGATGAAGCCCTAGCGGGGGTCTCCTACAATGAGCAGTTCTTC
TRBD1	few	TRBV5-1	TRBJ1-3	CASSDPGQGQGNTIYF	TGCGCCAGCAGCGACCCGGGACAGGGGCAAGGAAACACCATATATTTT
-	-	TRBV5-1	TRBJ2-3	CASSFDKGTDTQYF	TGCGCCAGCAGCTTCGACAAAGGGACAGATACGCAGTATTTT
-	-	TRBV7-2	TRBJ2-3	CASSPDSPGDTQYF	TGTGCCAGCAGCCCCGACTCCCCTGGGGATACGCAGTATTTT
-	few	TRBV9	TRBJ1-5	CASSPLVSEGPQHF	TGTGCCAGCAGCCCCCTGGTCTCCGAGGGGCCCCAGCATTTT
-	-	TRBV18	TRBJ1-1	CASSPRDNTEAFF	TGTGCCAGCTCACCCAGGGACAACACTGAAGCTTTCTTT
TRBD2	-	TRBV7-2	TRBJ2-1	CASSLGGGAFNEQFF	TGTGCCAGCAGCTTAGGCGGGGGGGCCTTTAATGAGCAGTTCTTC
TRBD1	few	TRBV6-5	TRBJ2-7	CASSYLAGTGTYEQYF	TGTGCCAGCAGTTACTTGGCTGGGACAGGGACCTACGAGCAGTACTTC
-	-	TRBV7-2	TRBJ2-2	CASSATSGELFF	TGTGCCAGCAGCGCTACATCCGGGGAGCTGTTTTTT
-	-	TRBV7-3	TRBJ1-1	CASSRTRGVKTEAFF	TGTGCCAGCAGCCGCACTCGGGGAGTGAAAACTGAAGCTTTCTTT
-	-	TRBV5-1	TRBJ2-4	CASSLTTAKNIQYF	TGCGCCAGCAGCCTTACAACGGCCAAAAACATTCAGTACTTC
TRBD1	few	TRBV5-4	TRBJ2-1	CASSSGQGMDEQFF	TGTGCCAGCAGCTCGGGACAGGGTATGGATGAGCAGTTCTTC
TRBD1	few	TRBV24-1	TRBJ2-1	CATSDPGTGGLNEQFF	TGTGCCACCAGTGACCCCGGGACAGGGGGGCTAAATGAGCAGTTCTTC
-	-	TRBV5-1	TRBJ1-2	CASSASYGYTF	TGCGCCAGCAGCGCGAGCTATGGCTACACCTTT
-	many	TRBV9	TRBJ1-4	CASSPTGTTNEKLFF	TGTGCCAGCAGCCCAACAGGGACAACTAATGAAAAACTGTTTTTT